The present TCR beta chain was sequenced within a study of T cell responses to AZD1222 COVID-19 vaccine. Overall study: Second-dose timings of about 4 or about 12 weeks were pooled.

Whole-study results and caveats: At 160-218 and 743-854, vaccine-associated CD4 TCRs were dominant, and they spanned spike. The repertoires were collected only after the peak T cell response. The study reported that nearly half of spike-specific TCRs target unmutated variant regions.

This clone appeared a few times. Its antigen remains unknown. The ends were cut back, 2 bases at V and 8 bases at J, with 19 bases in the middle. The CDR3 length is 16 residues. Germline values: CDR1 SGHTS, CDR2 YDEGEE. The table came from immunoSEQ multiplex PCR; TCRdb's copy has only in-frame clones and leaves some out. The sample includes 60,000 to 85,000 clones, 75% to 90% seen only once; the top ten take roughly 22%. This clonotype originated in an adult in good health. The rearrangement joins TRBV5-8 to TRBJ1-4; weak D call: TRBD1 (5 bases). The material sequenced was peripheral blood, taken on day 0 of AZD1222 vaccination. The CDR3 here is CASSFPYRMQGEKLFF. The CDR3 region has the DNA TGTGCCAGCAGCTTTCCTTACCGGATGCAGGGCGAAAAACTGTTTTTT.